This is a list of T cell receptor beta chains from one sample in a study of CXCR3 chemokines and chemotherapy response in bladder cancer. TCRdb reprocessed the PCR reads with MiXCR, giving one entry per CDR3 protein. The top ten hold roughly 27% of the sample, which has approximately 12,000 distinct CDR3 sequences, under 15% seen once. This material was obtained from a patient whose treatment included neoadjuvant chemotherapy. The receptor source for this set is a human donor with bladder cancer that did not respond to neoadjuvant chemotherapy. CDR3s include the opening cysteine and the closing phenylalanine or tryptophan. Fields, in order: D gene, V gene, J gene, clone size, CDR3 protein, CDR3 DNA. D genes are given only for firm matches. Rows give clone size only sometimes, using once, few, many, or a class for an expanded clone.

NA	TRBV24-1	TRBJ2-3	medium-sized	CATSDPRQNTDTQYF	TGTGCCACCAGTGACCCTCGACAGAACACAGATACGCAGTATTTT
TRBD1	TRBV6-2/TRBV6-3	TRBJ2-1	many	CASSRDSSNNEQFF	TGTGCCAGCAGCCGGGACAGCTCAAACAATGAGCAGTTCTTC
TRBD1	TRBV19	TRBJ1-1	NA	CASSTGGQYTGALF	TGTGCCAGTAGTACGGGGGGACAGTACACTGGAGCTTTATTT
TRBD1	TRBV19	TRBJ2-2	many	CASRQRTGYTGELFF	TGTGCCAGTAGACAAAGGACAGGGTACACCGGGGAGCTGTTTTTT
NA	TRBV7-2	TRBJ1-6	medium-sized	CASSLLGLKNSPLHF	TGTGCCAGCAGCTTGTTGGGGCTAAAGAATTCACCCCTCCACTTT
NA	TRBV24-1	TRBJ2-1	many	CATSGPLSYNEQFF	TGTGCCACCAGTGGCCCGCTCTCCTACAATGAGCAGTTCTTC
TRBD1	TRBV6-5	TRBJ2-5	many	CASSYSSRGLETQYF	TGTGCCAGCAGTTACTCGAGCAGGGGGCTGGAGACCCAGTACTTC
NA	TRBV6-6	TRBJ1-2	medium-sized	CASSYRAGEGSYTF	TGTGCCAGCAGTTACAGGGCAGGGGAAGGGAGCTACACCTTC
NA	TRBV7-2	TRBJ2-2	many	CASSLSRLEELFF	TGTGCCAGCAGCCTCTCACGGCTTGAGGAGCTGTTTTTT
TRBD1	TRBV28	TRBJ1-1	many	CASRGQGAGDTEAFF	TGTGCCAGCAGGGGACAGGGGGCTGGGGACACTGAAGCTTTCTTT